The clone carrying this T cell receptor beta chain has more than one count but fewer than ten. As for time point: healthy volunteer bleed at 6 weeks. Total RNA came from unfractionated whole blood. TCRdb re-called the RACE reads through MiXCR, storing one row per CDR3 protein. The repertoire consists of about 80,000 distinct CDR3 sequences, with roughly 7.9% occurring once and the leading ten covering less than 2%. The germline V gene has CDR1 SGHTA and CDR2 FQGTGA. CDR3 length: 17 amino acids. V was pared by 0 bases and J by 0 bases, with 12 bases between. The sample comes from a study of human T cells and chemical hapten exposure.

The specimen sequenced was whole blood. The sequence was obtained from a female donor in good health. Some clones in this sample may be carry-over from other donors' samples. This chain uses TRBV7-3 with TRBJ2-1; weak D call: TRBD1 (6 bases). The CDR3 spells CASSLTGGKSSYNEQFF. DNA of the CDR3: TGTGCCAGCAGCTTAACAGGGGGAAAGAGCTCCTACAATGAGCAGTTCTTC. The full variable domain, its missing parts supplied by reference TRBV7-3 and TRBJ2-1, is GAGVSQTPSNKVTEKGKYVELRCDPISGHTALYWYRQSLGQGPEFLIYFQGTGAADDSGLPNDRFFAVRPEGSVSTLKIQRTERGDSAVYLCASSLTGGKSSYNEQFFGPGTRLTVL.